The T cell receptor (beta chain) under discussion was sequenced for a study of response to subunit inactivated influenza vaccine. Study-wide points: Only a handful of new T cells, the authors suggested, are recruited with each seasonal influenza vaccination.

Comments on this clonotype: Its antigen is unknown.

Each CDR3 protein gets one entry after TCRdb re-called the RT-PCR reads with MiXCR. The data contain roughly 790,000 distinct CDR3 sequences, about 20% of them singletons. V was cut by 4 bases and J by 4 bases, with 5 bases left in between. Germline V CDR1 and CDR2: MGHDK, SYGVNS. CDR3 length: 11 residues. The rearrangement uses TRBV25-1 and TRBJ2-7; a possible D gene is TRBD2 (5 bases). This clonotype originated in a man aged 45-60 years who received an inactivated influenza vaccine. Here the sequenced sample was PBMCs from blood, taken roughly 5 days after vaccination. CDR3 in amino acids: CASSVAYEQYF. CDR3 nucleotides: TGTGCCAGCAGTGTAGCGTACGAGCAGTACTTC.